The clone carrying this TCR beta chain was seen many times. TCRdb re-called the 5' RACE reads through MiXCR, storing one row per CDR3 protein. Of about 16,000 distinct CDR3 sequences listed, 8.5% to 10% were seen once; the top ten hold more than 35%. The data are from a study of neurological immune-mediated disorders. The V end was cut by 4 bases, the J end by 1 base, with 13 bases between. Germline loops: CDR1 ENHRY, CDR2 SYGVKD. This CDR3 region has 15 residues. This TCR was recovered from a man in his forties or fifties in good health. The V gene is TRBV10-3, the J gene TRBJ1-1, with D hard to call. The sample consisted of CD8+ T cells from blood. In DNA form, the CDR3 reads TGTGCCATCAGTGCGGTGGACGGAAGGAACACTGAAGCTTTCTTT. The encoded protein is CAISAVDGRNTEAFF.